One sample yielded the 14 T cell receptor beta chains listed below, sequenced in a study of blood T cell repertoires in COVID-19. Clones were read by immunoSEQ multiplex PCR, and TCRdb kept only the in-frame ones, dropping some. The repertoire holds tens of thousands of clones, with 70% to 90% as singletons. Material for sequencing was peripheral blood. The receptor source for this set is a human donor in a cohort sampled during active COVID-19.

The gene calls are TRBV11-2 and TRBJ2-1; no reliable D call. The CDR3 runs 11 residues. V was trimmed by 1 base and J by 10 bases, leaving 5 bases between them. Per the germline V gene, CDR1 is SGHAT and CDR2 is FQNNGV. The CDR3 DNA sequence: TGTGCCAGCAGCTTAGTCGAGGAGCAGTTCTTC. Amino acid sequence: CASSLVEEQFF.

This chain joins TRBV28 and TRBJ2-1, with D perhaps matching TRBD1 (6 bases). This CDR3 region has 15 residues. Trimming pared 5 bases from V and 5 bases from J, leaving 16 bases between. Germline values: CDR1 MDHEN, CDR2 SYDVKM. The CDR3 DNA reads as TGTGCCAGCAGTCCCCTTCGACAGGACGACAATGAGCAGTTCTTC. This sequence encodes CASSPLRQDDNEQFF.

J is TRBJ1-1 and V is TRBV5-4, with D perhaps matching TRBD1 (6 bases). Trimming pared 0 bases from V and 4 bases from J, leaving 22 bases between. Germline V gives CDR1 SGHNT, CDR2 YYREEE (reference sequence). CDR3 length: 18 residues. The CDR3 here is CASSLDPLSRGGTTEAFF. The CDR3 bases are TGTGCCAGCAGCTTGGACCCCCTTTCGAGAGGGGGTACCACTGAAGCTTTCTTT.

CDR3 in amino acids: CASSASGGNNEQFF. The CDR3 DNA reads TGTGCCAGCAGCGCAAGCGGGGGCAACAATGAGCAGTTCTTC. The chain employs TRBV9 and TRBJ2-1, with 8 bases aligning to TRBD2. Germline V gene lookup returns CDR1 SGDLS and CDR2 YYNGEE. The V segment lost 3 bases and the J segment 5 bases; nucleotides outside the gene matches: 4. The length of the CDR3 is 14 residues.

This clone rates as medium-sized. This CDR3 is CASSHDRVGQPQHF. The CDR3, as DNA: TGTGCCAGCAGCCATGACAGGGTTGGTCAGCCCCAGCATTTT. The chain carries TRBV7-8 and TRBJ1-5, with 7 bases aligning to TRBD1. Trimming removed 5 bases from V and 6 bases from J; junction bases left unmatched: 7. Germline V gene data show CDR1 as SGHVS and CDR2 as FQNEAQ. This CDR3 has 14 residues.

A few counts support this clone. The rearrangement links TRBV30 to TRBJ1-6; D might be TRBD1 (5 bases). V lost 5 bases and J 8 bases, leaving 16 bases between the germline ends. The germline V gene encodes CDR1 GTSNPN and CDR2 SVGIG (reference sequence). The CDR3 has 14 amino acids. CDR3 in amino acids: CAWAAGRGDSPLHF. CDR3 coding DNA: TGTGCCTGGGCCGCCGGCCGGGGGGATTCACCCCTCCACTTT.

This sequence joins TRBV18 and TRBJ2-2, with D possibly TRBD2 on 6 matching bases. The germline V and J ends were trimmed by 2 bases and 7 bases, with 23 bases remaining between them. The CDR3 is made up of 18 amino acids. CDR1 is KGHSH, CDR2 LQKENI, per germline. CDR3 nucleotide sequence: TGTGCCAGCTCACCATTCCTGCCGCGTGGGATCGGGAGCGGGGAGCTGTTTTTT. Translation: CASSPFLPRGIGSGELFF. Full variable domain (remainder filled in from reference TRBV18 and TRBJ2-2): NAGVMQNPRHLVRRRGQEARLRCSPMKGHSHVYWYRQLPEEGLKFMVYLQKENIIDESGMPKERFSAEFPKEGPSILRIQQVVRGDSAAYFCASSPFLPRGIGSGELFFGEGSRLTVL.

The gene calls are TRBV4-1 and TRBJ2-1, with TRBD2 matching 8 bases. The V gene end was trimmed by 0 bases and the J gene end by 7 bases; junction bases not matched to a gene: 8. The CDR3 has 16 amino acids. Germline assignment: CDR1 MGHRA and CDR2 YSYEKL. This chain's CDR3 is CASSQDPGSSGNEQFF. The CDR3 region has the DNA TGCGCCAGCAGCCAAGACCCCGGCTCTAGCGGGAATGAGCAGTTCTTC.

The V and J genes are TRBV11-2 and TRBJ1-1; D is possibly TRBD1 (5 bases). The length of the CDR3 is 13 residues. Germline loops: CDR1 SGHAT, CDR2 FQNNGV. V lost 1 base, J lost 5 bases, and 8 bases lay in between. This CDR3 is CASSLGGVTEAFF. The CDR3 DNA reads as TGTGCCAGCAGCTTAGGGGGGGTTACTGAAGCTTTCTTT.

This chain connects TRBV11-2 to TRBJ2-2; the match to TRBD1 covers 9 bases. The trim removed 4 bases at V and 5 bases at J, leaving 2 bases unmatched. The CDR3 length is 14 residues. Germline CDR1 and CDR2: SGHAT and FQNNGV. In DNA, the CDR3 is TGTGCCAGCAGCTGGGACAGGGAAACCGGGGAGCTGTTTTTT. The encoded protein is CASSWDRETGELFF. Complete variable domain (other parts from reference TRBV11-2 and TRBJ2-2): EAGVAQSPRYKIIEKRQSVAFWCNPISGHATLYWYQQILGQGPKLLIQFQNNGVVDDSQLPKDRFSAERLKGVDSTLKIQPAKLEDSAVYLCASSWDRETGELFFGEGSRLTVL.

The chain joins TRBV4-2 to TRBJ1-5; 8 bases line up with TRBD1. Looked up from germline, CDR1 is LGHNA and CDR2 is YNFKEQ. The V gene end was trimmed by 4 bases and the J gene end by 2 bases; junction bases not matched to a gene: 4. The CDR3 runs 15 residues. CDR3 in amino acids: CASSLSDRGNQPQHF. DNA of the CDR3: TGTGCCAGCAGCCTATCGGACAGGGGCAATCAGCCCCAGCATTTT.

CDR3 residues: CASSSPDRRGLNYEQYF. In DNA form, the CDR3 reads TGTGCCAGCAGTTCCCCCGACAGGCGTGGCCTGAACTACGAGCAGTACTTC. J is TRBJ2-7 and V is TRBV28; a possible D gene is TRBD1 (6 bases). This CDR3 contains 17 residues. V lost 4 bases, J lost 3 bases, and 22 bases lay in between. From germline, CDR1 is MDHEN and CDR2 SYDVKM.

This clone has just one count. The genes are TRBV3-1 (or the pseudogene TRBV3-2) and TRBJ1-4; TRBD1 aligns across 7 bases. The V gene's germline CDR1 is LGHDT and CDR2 YNNKEL (reference sequence). J gave up 0 bases and V 4 bases, and 8 bases lay outside the gene matches. The CDR3 is made up of 17 amino acids. This CDR3 is CASSRGTDPATNEKLFF. CDR3 in DNA: TGTGCCAGCAGCCGGGGGACAGACCCAGCAACTAATGAAAAACTGTTTTTT.

This clone was detected only once. CDR3 loop: CASSATGDTEAFF. CDR3 sequence (DNA): TGCGCCAGCAGCGCGACAGGGGACACTGAAGCTTTCTTT. This chain uses TRBV5-1 with TRBJ1-1; 8 bases align to TRBD1. The CDR3 runs 13 residues. Trimming took 4 bases from V and 3 from J; bases not matched to a gene: 2. The germline CDR1 and CDR2 sequences are SGHRS and YFSETQ.